The T cell receptor (beta chain) under discussion was sequenced for a study of cytomegalovirus exposure and HLA in healthy donors. Sequencing was performed with immunoSEQ multiplex PCR; in TCRdb, only in-frame clones are kept and a portion is missing. The profile covers 150,000 or so clones, with around four fifths appearing a single time and under 2.5% taken by the ten largest. This CDR3 region has 13 residues. Germline V gives CDR1 GTSNPN, CDR2 SVGIG (reference sequence). V trimming: 5 bases; J trimming: 5 bases; junction bases outside the gene matches: 4. A few counts support this clone. This sample includes further DNA sequences coding for the same CDR3.

Sequenced input: PBMCs. The clonotype comes from a man younger than 45 in good health and CMV-seropositive. This chain connects TRBV30 to TRBJ1-5, with 9 bases that match TRBD1. DNA of the CDR3: TGTGCCTGGGGGGACAGGGAGGATCAGCCCCAGCATTTT. Protein sequence: CAWGDREDQPQHF.